Ten or more counts support the clone carrying this T cell receptor beta chain. This entry belongs to a study of T cells in Graves' hyperthyroidism and ophthalmopathy. Exclusion criteria comprised uncontrolled infection, other autoimmune disease, pregnancy or lactation. V was clipped by 3 bases and J by 4 bases; unmatched bases: 5. The CDR3 runs to 14 residues. CDR1 is KGHSH, CDR2 LQKENI, per germline. TCR beta CDR3 regions were amplified from RNA transcripts. The TCR CDR3 was amplified in a first-round RT-PCR using the HTBI primer set. TCRdb ran MiXCR on the multiplex PCR reads and lists one entry per CDR3 protein. In the table there are about 130,000 distinct CDR3 sequences, around 20% of which are singletons.

This TCR derives from a woman in her forties or fifties with Graves' hyperthyroidism that later progressed to Graves' ophthalmopathy. V usage is TRBV18 and J usage is TRBJ2-7; TRBD1 aligns across 8 bases. Specimen: blood. This CDR3 is CASSPATGDYEQYF. The CDR3 DNA sequence: TGTGCCAGCTCACCGGCGACAGGGGATTACGAGCAGTACTTC.